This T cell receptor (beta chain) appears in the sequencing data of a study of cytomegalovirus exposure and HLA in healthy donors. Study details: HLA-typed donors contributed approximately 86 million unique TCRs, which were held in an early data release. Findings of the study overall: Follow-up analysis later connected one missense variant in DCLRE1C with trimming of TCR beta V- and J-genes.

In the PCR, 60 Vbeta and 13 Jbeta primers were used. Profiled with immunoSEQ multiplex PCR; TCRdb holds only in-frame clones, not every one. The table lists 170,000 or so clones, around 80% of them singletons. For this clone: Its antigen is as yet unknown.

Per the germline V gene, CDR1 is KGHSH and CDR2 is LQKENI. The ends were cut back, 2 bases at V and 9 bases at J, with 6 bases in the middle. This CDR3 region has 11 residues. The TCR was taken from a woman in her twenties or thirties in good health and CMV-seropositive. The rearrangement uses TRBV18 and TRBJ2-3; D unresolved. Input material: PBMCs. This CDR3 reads CASSPTTTQYF. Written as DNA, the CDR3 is TGTGCCAGCTCACCAACTACCACGCAGTATTTT.